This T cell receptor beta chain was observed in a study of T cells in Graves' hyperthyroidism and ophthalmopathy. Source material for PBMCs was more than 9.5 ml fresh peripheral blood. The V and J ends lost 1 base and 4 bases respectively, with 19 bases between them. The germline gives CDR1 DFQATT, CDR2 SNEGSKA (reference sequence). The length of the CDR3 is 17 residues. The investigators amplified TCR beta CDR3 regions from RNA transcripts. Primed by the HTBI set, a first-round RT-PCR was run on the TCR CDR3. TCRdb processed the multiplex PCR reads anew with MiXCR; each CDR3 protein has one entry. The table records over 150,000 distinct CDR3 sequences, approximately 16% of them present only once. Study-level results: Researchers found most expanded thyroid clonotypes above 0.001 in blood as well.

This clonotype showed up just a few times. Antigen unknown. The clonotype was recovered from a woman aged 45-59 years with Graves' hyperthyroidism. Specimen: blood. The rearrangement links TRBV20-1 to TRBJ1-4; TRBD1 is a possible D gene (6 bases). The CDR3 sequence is CSARVRGLTGFNEKLFF. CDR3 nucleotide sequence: TGCAGTGCTAGAGTCCGTGGATTGACAGGCTTTAATGAAAAACTGTTTTTT.